One sample yielded the 15 T cell receptor beta chains listed below, sequenced in a study of cytomegalovirus exposure and HLA in healthy donors. Primers included in the PCR were 60 Vbeta and 13 Jbeta primers. Only in-frame clones appear in the TCRdb table, and some are missing; sequencing was by immunoSEQ multiplex PCR. The sample includes around 140,000 clones. The specimen was PBMCs. All receptors derive from a woman aged 40 to 55 in good health and CMV-seronegative.

The chain recombines TRBV27 with TRBJ1-6, with D possibly TRBD1 on 6 matching bases. The CDR3 is 15 amino acids. Trimming removed 6 bases at V and 6 bases at J, with 15 bases between. Germline V lookup: CDR1 MNHEY, CDR2 SMNVEV (reference sequence). The CDR3 reads CASRLRTASNSPLHF. Written as DNA, the CDR3 is TGTGCCAGCAGGCTCCGGACAGCCTCTAATTCACCCCTCCACTTT.

The chain links TRBV7-3 to TRBJ2-4, with D perhaps TRBD1 (6 bases). V shed 6 bases and J shed 10 bases, with 16 bases lying between them. The V gene's germline CDR1 is SGHTA and CDR2 FQGTGA. There are 13 residues in the CDR3. CDR3 loop: CASSPTGSSIQYF. The CDR3, as DNA: TGTGCCAGCAGTCCTACAGGGAGTTCGATTCAGTACTTC.

V and J are TRBV18 and TRBJ1-2; D may be TRBD1 (5 bases). CDR3 length equals 14 residues. The V and J ends lost 2 bases and 8 bases respectively, with 15 bases between them. Germline V gives CDR1 KGHSH, CDR2 LQKENI. The CDR3 spells CASSPGVQVQGYTF. The DNA of the CDR3 is TGTGCCAGCTCACCAGGCGTACAGGTCCAAGGCTACACCTTC.

The V and J genes are TRBV6-5 and TRBJ2-1; maybe TRBD1 (6 bases). Trimming removed 5 bases at V and 0 bases at J, with 11 bases between. The CDR3 covers 15 residues. Germline-derived CDR1 and CDR2 are MNHEY and SVGAGI. CDR3 nucleotides: TGTGCCAGCAGTCTTACAGGGAGCTCCTACAATGAGCAGTTCTTC. Translating it yields CASSLTGSSYNEQFF.

The J gene is TRBJ2-5, the V gene TRBV7-3, with 10 bases identical to TRBD2. J lost 1 base, V lost 5 bases, and 7 bases had no gene match. The length of the CDR3 is 16 residues. Germline V gene sequence: CDR1 SGHTA, CDR2 FQGTGA. The CDR3 protein is CASSLGTSGVQETQYF. The CDR3 DNA follows: TGTGCCAGCAGCCTGGGAACTAGCGGGGTCCAAGAGACCCAGTACTTC. The whole variable domain, filled in from reference TRBV7-3 and TRBJ2-5, reads GAGVSQTPSNKVTEKGKYVELRCDPISGHTALYWYRQSLGQGPEFLIYFQGTGAADDSGLPNDRFFAVRPEGSVSTLKIQRTERGDSAVYLCASSLGTSGVQETQYFGPGTRLLVL.

V and J are TRBV19 and TRBJ1-2, with D perhaps matching TRBD1 (5 bases). CDR1 is LNHDA and CDR2 is SQIVND in the germline V gene (reference sequence). V dropped 7 bases and J dropped 0 bases, with 12 bases sitting between them. This CDR3 is built from 14 residues. The CDR3 reads CASMGRGTNYGYTF. The CDR3 region has the DNA TGTGCCAGTATGGGGCGTGGGACTAACTATGGCTACACCTTC.

The chain employs TRBV28 and TRBJ2-7, with 7 bases matching TRBD1. This CDR3 comprises 13 residues. Germline CDR1 MDHEN, CDR2 SYDVKM. Trimming took 2 bases from V and 5 from J; bases not matched to a gene: 3. CDR3 DNA sequence: TGTGCCAGCAGTTTAGGGACAGCTGACGAGCAGTACTTC. As protein: CASSLGTADEQYF.

The chain joins TRBV7-9 to TRBJ1-6, with D perhaps matching TRBD1 (5 bases). V lost 5 bases, J lost 8 bases, and 16 bases lay in between. Germline CDR1 reads SEHNR; CDR2 reads FQNEAQ (reference sequence). CDR3 length: 15 residues. For the CDR3, the DNA is TGTGCCAGCAGCCGCTACCGCGGGGGTGATTCACCCCTCCACTTT. Protein product: CASSRYRGGDSPLHF. The full variable domain, rest sourced from reference TRBV7-9 and TRBJ1-6, is DTGVSQNPRHKITKRGQNVTFRCDPISEHNRLYWYRQTLGQGPEFLTYFQNEAQLEKSRLLSDRFSAERPKGSFSTLEIQRTEQGDSAMYLCASSRYRGGDSPLHFGNGTRLTVT.

J is TRBJ2-2 and V is TRBV25-1; TRBD1 matches 8 bases. Per the germline V gene, CDR1 is MGHDK and CDR2 is SYGVNS. The CDR3 runs 15 residues. V shed 3 bases and J 4 bases; nucleotides not matched to a gene: 4. The CDR3 is CASSDDRGGTGELFF. DNA for the CDR3: TGTGCCAGCAGTGATGACAGGGGAGGCACCGGGGAGCTGTTTTTT.

The V gene is TRBV6-5, the J gene TRBJ1-2; D remains ambiguous. CDR1 and CDR2 (germline): MNHEY, SVGAGI. V gave up 7 bases and J gave up 2 bases, with 17 bases separating them. There are 15 residues in the CDR3. The CDR3 coding sequence is TGTGCCAGCACTAATCCAGCGGGCAGCAACTATGGCTACACCTTC. Its protein is CASTNPAGSNYGYTF.

V usage is TRBV19 and J usage is TRBJ1-2, with D tentatively TRBD1 (5 bases). Germline V gives CDR1 LNHDA, CDR2 SQIVND (reference sequence). V lost 3 bases to trimming and J lost 8 bases, with 16 bases between them. There are 14 residues in the CDR3. CDR3 in amino acids: CASSISRASEGYTF. The CDR3 region has the DNA TGTGCCAGTAGTATCTCCAGGGCCTCGGAAGGCTACACCTTC.

The gene calls are TRBV7-3 and TRBJ1-2, with D perhaps TRBD1 (6 bases). The CDR3 is 15 residues long. The V and J ends lost 6 bases and 8 bases respectively, with 22 bases between them. Germline lookup yields CDR1 SGHTA and CDR2 FQGTGA. As DNA, the CDR3 is TGTGCCAGCAGACAGGGAACGGATCGATATGGAGGCTACACCTTC. Its protein product is CASRQGTDRYGGYTF.

The rearrangement joins TRBV4-1 to TRBJ1-2; TRBD1 might be the D (5 bases). This CDR3 region has 14 residues. Germline loops: CDR1 MGHRA, CDR2 YSYEKL. Trimming took off 6 bases at V and 8 bases at J, with 19 bases between the two ends. The CDR3 here is CASRRIRGGGGYTF. For the CDR3, the DNA is TGCGCCAGCAGACGAATTAGGGGAGGAGGCGGCTACACCTTC.

V usage is TRBV28 and J usage is TRBJ1-4; TRBD1 matches at 10 bases. CDR3 length: 15 residues. Germline assignment: CDR1 MDHEN and CDR2 SYDVKM. J gave up 7 bases and V 6 bases, and 8 bases lay outside the gene matches. CDR3 sequence reads: CASRDPDRGSEKLFF. In DNA form, the CDR3 reads TGTGCCAGCAGAGACCCGGACAGGGGGAGTGAAAAACTGTTTTTT.

The gene calls are TRBV6-5 and TRBJ1-1; possible D gene TRBD1, 6 bases. Germline assignment: CDR1 MNHEY and CDR2 SVGAGI. V lost 2 bases and J lost 2, with 9 bases in between. The CDR3 is 14 residues long. The CDR3 region is CASSYDRYNTEAFF. The CDR3, as DNA: TGTGCCAGCAGTTACGACAGGTATAACACTGAAGCTTTCTTT.